This TCR beta chain was observed in a study of human T cells and chemical hapten exposure. General observations from the study: Positive correlation was observed between PT1 expanded TCR counts and patch test score.

During construction of the library, unique molecular identifiers were attached to individual cDNA molecules for quantitative, reproducible TCR counting. In the original workflow: Around 97,000 TCRs per sample was the median, with a range of about 20,000 to 690,600. TCRdb ran MiXCR on the RACE reads and lists one entry per CDR3 protein. For this entry, the V and J calls and clone size follow TCRdb and not the study's own pipeline. The table includes tens of thousands of distinct CDR3 sequences, about 10% detected once. This clonotype was found a few times. The target antigen is unknown. The CDR3 is made up of 13 amino acids. Trimming removed 1 base from V and 5 bases from J, with 6 bases in between. Per the germline V gene, CDR1 is SEHNR and CDR2 is FQNEAQ (reference sequence). Time point in this sample: patch test 1, 2 weeks after DPC sensitization. Treatment described: therapeutic diphenylcyclopropenone sensitization with weekly scalp DPC. The study extracted total RNA from unfractionated whole blood.

Here the sequenced sample was whole blood, taken in connection with sensitization to the hapten diphenylcyclopropenone (DPC). This TCR came from a man in his forties with alopecia areata. Some clones in this sample may be carry-over from other donors' samples. The chain employs TRBV7-9 and TRBJ1-5; no definite D call. CDR3 DNA: TGTGCCAGCAGCTTAGAGGTAGATCAGCCCCAGCATTTT. Its translation: CASSLEVDQPQHF.